A selection of T cell receptor beta chains follows, all from one sample in a study of blood T cell repertoires in COVID-19. Only in-frame clones appear in the TCRdb table, and some are missing; sequencing was by immunoSEQ multiplex PCR. The table has about 130,000 clones, 85% to 90% seen once. Sequenced sample: peripheral blood. All receptors derive from a woman aged 80 or older with COVID-19, enrolled during active disease. The CDR3 runs from the conserved cysteine through the conserved F or W.

V: TRBV7-9; J: TRBJ2-5; CDR3: CASSFLAGAETQYF
V: TRBV21-1; J: TRBJ2-3; CDR3: CASSSVRTGTDTQYF
V: TRBV5-1; J: TRBJ2-3; CDR3: CASSPYRSGTDTQYF
V: TRBV7-3; J: TRBJ1-3; CDR3: CASSLDFGSGNTIYF
V: TRBV6-6; J: TRBJ1-4; CDR3: CASSYEDSHILPPPHF
V: TRBV10-3; J: TRBJ1-2; CDR3: CAISEQGAIYGYTF
V: TRBV29-1; J: TRBJ2-1; CDR3: CSVPVSGYNEQFF
V: TRBV6-5; J: TRBJ2-2; CDR3: CASSRNTGELFF
V: TRBV28; J: TRBJ1-5; CDR3: CASTTGFRQPQHF
V: TRBV7-9; J: TRBJ2-7; CDR3: CASSRQGSHEQYF
V: TRBV5-1; J: TRBJ2-3; CDR3: CASSSDNTDTQYF